This TCR beta chain derives from a study of regulatory T cells in long-lasting Graves disease. Germline-derived CDR1 and CDR2 are KGHDR and SFDVKD. The CDR3 is 17 residues long. V lost 0 bases to trimming and J lost 3 bases, with 15 bases between them. This clonotype was recorded at least ten times. This sample's time point: newly diagnosed GD, antithyroid drugs for less than 3 months. PBMC-derived RNA was used for the TCR library. Clinicians diagnosed Graves' disease using American Thyroid Association guidelines. Patients of an endocrinology department in Xi'an, China, were included. HTBI primers from iRepertoire and Arm-PCR of CDR3 regions yielded the TCR beta libraries. Each CDR3 protein is one row after TCRdb ran MiXCR on the multiplex PCR reads. The repertoire holds approximately 480,000 distinct CDR3 sequences, roughly 15% seen once, with about 12% in the top ten. This same sample was also part of a study on T cells in Graves' hyperthyroidism and ophthalmopathy. That publication notes: During a first-round RT-PCR of the TCR CDR3, the HTBI primer set was used. The model forecast ophthalmopathy, anticipating it by a median around 6.5 months before onset.

J is TRBJ2-3 and V is TRBV24-1; possibly TRBD2 for D (5 bases). The clonotype originates from a man in his forties with Graves disease. Sample: peripheral blood mononuclear cells (PBMCs), taken at new diagnosis, from a patient treated with antithyroid drugs. The CDR3 DNA reads as TGTGCCACCAGTGATTTGGCGGTAACTAGTGAAACAGATACGCAGTATTTT. Residues: CATSDLAVTSETDTQYF.